This TCR beta chain was sequenced during a study of blood T cell repertoires in COVID-19. Germline CDR1 is MNHEY and CDR2 is SVGAGI. The V and J ends lost 4 bases and 0 bases respectively, with 12 bases between them. The CDR3 sequence is 15 residues long. This table comes from immunoSEQ multiplex PCR, and its TCRdb copy is limited to in-frame clones, with some not included. This repertoire shows some 74,000 clones, approximately 76% found once; its top ten account for approximately 16%. This clone has more than one count but fewer than ten. The sequence came from a man aged 70 or older with active or convalescent COVID-19. The sample taken for sequencing was peripheral blood. The rearrangement uses TRBV6-5 and TRBJ1-2, with a weak D call TRBD1 (5 bases). The CDR3 DNA reads TGTGCCAGCAGTTTCAGATCGGACACTAACTATGGCTACACCTTC. It is translated as CASSFRSDTNYGYTF.